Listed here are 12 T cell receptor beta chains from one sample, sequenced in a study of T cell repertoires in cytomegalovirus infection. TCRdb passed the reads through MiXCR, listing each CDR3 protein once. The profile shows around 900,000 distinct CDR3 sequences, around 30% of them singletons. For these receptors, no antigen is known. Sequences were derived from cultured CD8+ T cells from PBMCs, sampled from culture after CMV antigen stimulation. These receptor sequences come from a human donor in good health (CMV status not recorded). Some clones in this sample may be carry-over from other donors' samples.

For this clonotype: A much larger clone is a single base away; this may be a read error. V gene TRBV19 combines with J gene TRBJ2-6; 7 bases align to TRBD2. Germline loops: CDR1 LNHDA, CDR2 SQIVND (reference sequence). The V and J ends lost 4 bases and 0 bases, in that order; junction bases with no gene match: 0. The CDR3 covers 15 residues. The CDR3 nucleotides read TGTGCCAGTAGTAGGACTAGCTCTGGGGCCAACGTCCTGACTTTC. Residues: CASSRTSSGANVLTF.

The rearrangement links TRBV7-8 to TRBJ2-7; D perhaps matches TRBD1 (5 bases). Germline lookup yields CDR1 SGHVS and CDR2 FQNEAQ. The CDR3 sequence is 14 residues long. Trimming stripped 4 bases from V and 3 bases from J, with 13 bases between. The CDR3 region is CASSSRPQGYEQYF. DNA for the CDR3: TGTGCCAGCAGCTCCAGACCCCAGGGCTACGAGCAGTACTTC.

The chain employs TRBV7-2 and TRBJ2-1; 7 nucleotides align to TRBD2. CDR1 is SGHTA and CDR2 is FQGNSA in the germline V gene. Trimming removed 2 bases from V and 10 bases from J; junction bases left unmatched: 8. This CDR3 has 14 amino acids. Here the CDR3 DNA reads TGTGCCAGCAGCTTACCAGCGGGGTTAGGAGAGCAGTTCTTC. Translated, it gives CASSLPAGLGEQFF.

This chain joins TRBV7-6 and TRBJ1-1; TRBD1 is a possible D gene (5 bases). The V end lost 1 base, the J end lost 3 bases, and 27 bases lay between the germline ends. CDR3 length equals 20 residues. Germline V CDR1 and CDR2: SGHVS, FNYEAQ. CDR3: CASSLVSGLKGLDGDTEAFF. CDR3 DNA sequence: TGTGCCAGCAGCTTAGTTTCGGGACTAAAGGGTTTGGATGGGGACACTGAAGCTTTCTTT.

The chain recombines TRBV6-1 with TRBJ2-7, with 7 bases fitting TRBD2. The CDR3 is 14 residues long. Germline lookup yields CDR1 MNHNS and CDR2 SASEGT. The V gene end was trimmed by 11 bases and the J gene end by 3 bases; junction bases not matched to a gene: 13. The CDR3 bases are TGTGCCGGCTGGGGGGGAGGTTACAACTACGAGCAGTACTTC. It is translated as CAGWGGGYNYEQYF.

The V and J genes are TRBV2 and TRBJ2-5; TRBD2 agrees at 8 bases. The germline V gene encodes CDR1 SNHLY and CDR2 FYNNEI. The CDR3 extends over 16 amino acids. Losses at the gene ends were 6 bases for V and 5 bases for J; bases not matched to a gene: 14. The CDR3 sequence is CASRGGGGGRLETQYF. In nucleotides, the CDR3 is TGTGCCAGCAGGGGGGGGGGCGGGGGGCGGCTGGAGACCCAGTACTTC.

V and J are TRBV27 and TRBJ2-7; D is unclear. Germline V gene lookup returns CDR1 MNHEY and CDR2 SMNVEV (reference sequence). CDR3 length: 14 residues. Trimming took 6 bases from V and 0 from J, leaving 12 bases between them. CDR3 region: CASSTKDGSYEQYF. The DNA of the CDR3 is TGTGCCAGCAGCACTAAGGACGGCTCCTACGAGCAGTACTTC.

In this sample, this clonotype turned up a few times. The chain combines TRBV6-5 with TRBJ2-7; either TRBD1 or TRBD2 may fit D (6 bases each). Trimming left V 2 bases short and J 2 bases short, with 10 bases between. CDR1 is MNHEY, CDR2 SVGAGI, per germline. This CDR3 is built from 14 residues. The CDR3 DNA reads TGTGCCAGCAGTTACGAGGGGGGCACCTACGAGCAGTACGTC. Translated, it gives CASSYEGGTYEQYV.

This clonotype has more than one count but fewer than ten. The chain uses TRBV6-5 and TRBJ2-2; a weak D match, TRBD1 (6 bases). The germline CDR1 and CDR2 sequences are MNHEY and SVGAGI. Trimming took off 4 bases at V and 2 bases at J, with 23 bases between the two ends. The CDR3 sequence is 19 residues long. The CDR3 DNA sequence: TGTGCCAGCAGTTTCGGGACAATCGAAACCTCAGTAAACACCGGGGAGCTGTTTTTT. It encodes CASSFGTIETSVNTGELFF.

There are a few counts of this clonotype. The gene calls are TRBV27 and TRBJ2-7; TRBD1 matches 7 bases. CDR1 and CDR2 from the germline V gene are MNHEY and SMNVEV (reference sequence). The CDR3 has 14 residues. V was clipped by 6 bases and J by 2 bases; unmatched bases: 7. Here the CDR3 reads CASSSDRVAYEQYF. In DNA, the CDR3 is TGTGCCAGCAGCTCCGACAGGGTCGCCTACGAGCAGTACTTC.

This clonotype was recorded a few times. Here the CDR3 DNA reads TGTGCCAGCAGTTCACTGGGGGTCGGGGGGACAGAAGATCAGCCCCAGCATTTT. Its translation is CASSSLGVGGTEDQPQHF. The chain has TRBV7-9 and TRBJ1-5; 7 bases are a match to TRBD1. Germline values: CDR1 SEHNR, CDR2 FQNEAQ (reference sequence). The CDR3 consists of 18 residues. The ends lost 6 bases at V and 5 bases at J; junction bases unmatched: 19.

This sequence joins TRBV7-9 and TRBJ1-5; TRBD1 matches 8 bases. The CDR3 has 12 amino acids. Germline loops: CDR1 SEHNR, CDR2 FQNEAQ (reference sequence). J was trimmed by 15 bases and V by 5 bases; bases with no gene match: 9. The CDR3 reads CASSTGQGKMHF. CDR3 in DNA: TGTGCCAGCAGCACCGGACAGGGAAAGATGCATTTT.